The 15 T cell receptor beta chains given below trace back to one sample, sequenced in a study of vaccination effects on CD4 cells after COVID-19. With the ViraFEST assay, the study expanded antigen-specific CD4+ T cells using viral peptide pools, then sequenced them. The culture ran for approximately 10 days, and then CD4+ T cells were isolated. No vaccinee had earlier SARS-CoV-2 infection, and nucleocapsid antibodies were negative. Method: immunoSEQ multiplex PCR; TCRdb's copy keeps in-frame clones and lacks some. The sample lists tens of thousands of clones; 70% to 80% were seen once. Antigen specificity for these receptors is unknown. The sequences come from CD4+ T cells from PBMCs cultured with HCoV-NL63 spike peptides, collected before COVID-19 vaccination. These receptors were collected from a human donor who received a COVID-19 vaccine.

A single count supports this clone. The V call is TRBV14, the J call TRBJ2-3; 7 nucleotides agree with TRBD2. The germline gives CDR1 SGHDN, CDR2 FVKESK. The CDR3 spans 15 residues. The V and J ends lost 2 bases and 2 bases, in that order; junction bases with no gene match: 4. The CDR3 here is CASSQYAGVTDTQYF. The CDR3 DNA sequence: TGTGCCAGCAGCCAATACGCGGGGGTCACAGATACGCAGTATTTT.

This clone appeared a few times. The V gene is TRBV28, the J gene TRBJ1-5, with TRBD1 matching over 7 bases. CDR1 and CDR2 (germline): MDHEN, SYDVKM. Losses at the gene ends were 4 bases for V and 5 bases for J; bases not matched to a gene: 5. The CDR3 spans 14 residues. The CDR3 sequence: CASSSPGGHQPQHF. The CDR3 DNA reads TGTGCCAGCAGTTCTCCAGGGGGGCATCAGCCCCAGCATTTT.

This chain links TRBV18 with TRBJ2-5, with unresolved D. This CDR3 has 13 amino acids. Germline V lookup: CDR1 KGHSH, CDR2 LQKENI. The V end lost 3 bases, the J end lost 2 bases, and 7 bases lay between the germline ends. CDR3 region: CASSPGIQETQYF. The CDR3 nucleotides are TGTGCCAGCTCACCGGGGATTCAAGAGACCCAGTACTTC.

J is TRBJ1-2 and V is TRBV5-4; D is undetermined. The V end lost 0 bases, the J end lost 5 bases, and 8 bases lay between the germline ends. Germline CDR1 and CDR2: SGHNT and YYREEE (reference sequence). CDR3 length: 13 amino acids. The CDR3 DNA reads TGTGCCAGCAGCTTGGGGCAGCTTTATGGCTACACCTTC. Its protein product is CASSLGQLYGYTF.

This clone has more than one count but fewer than ten. The chain employs TRBV30 and TRBJ1-6; D uncertain. CDR3 length: 12 residues. Trimming shortened V by 2 bases and J by 7 bases, and 6 bases separated the two germline ends. Germline CDR1 and CDR2: GTSNPN and SVGIG (reference sequence). CDR3 region: CAWSRENSPLHF. CDR3 bases: TGTGCCTGGAGTAGAGAGAATTCACCCCTCCACTTT.

V and J are TRBV6-4 and TRBJ2-3; 8 bases are shared with TRBD1. The germline V gene encodes CDR1 MRHNA and CDR2 SNTAGT. The junction had 9 bases not matched to a gene; V was cut back by 6 bases and J by 1 base. There are 16 residues in the CDR3. The CDR3 sequence is CASRAGLGQGTDTQYF. CDR3 nucleotides: TGTGCCAGCAGAGCTGGCCTGGGACAGGGCACAGATACGCAGTATTTT.

The rearrangement links TRBV9 to TRBJ2-3; TRBD1 matches 7 bases. Trimming removed 4 bases from V and 1 base from J; junction bases left unmatched: 3. From germline, CDR1 is SGDLS and CDR2 YYNGEE. This CDR3 spans 14 amino acids. CDR3 DNA: TGTGCCAGCAGCAGGGACAGTCGCACAGATACGCAGTATTTT. It codes for CASSRDSRTDTQYF.

This clone showed up just a few times. V usage is TRBV5-6 and J usage is TRBJ1-5, with D possibly being TRBD1 (6 bases). V shed 1 base and J shed 8 bases, with 16 bases lying between them. The CDR3 is 15 amino acids. Germline CDR1 and CDR2: SGHDT and YYEEEE. CDR3 protein: CASSLRVSGDEPQHF. The CDR3 nucleotides are TGTGCCAGCAGCTTGAGAGTCTCAGGGGATGAGCCCCAGCATTTT. The variable domain in full, completed from reference TRBV5-6 and TRBJ1-5, reads DAGVTQSPTHLIKTRGQQVTLRCSPKSGHDTVSWYQQALGQGPQFIFQYYEEEERQRGNFPDRFSGHQFPNYSSELNVNALLLGDSALYLCASSLRVSGDEPQHFGDGTRLSIL.

This chain joins TRBV6-5 and TRBJ2-2; D is uncertain. CDR1 MNHEY and CDR2 SVGAGI come from the germline V gene. This CDR3 is 12 amino acids long. V dropped 11 bases and J dropped 1 base, with 8 bases sitting between them. The CDR3 here is CAARQNTGELFF. The CDR3 DNA follows: TGTGCCGCTCGACAGAACACCGGGGAGCTGTTTTTT.

This chain joins TRBV2 and TRBJ2-5; TRBD2 agrees at 9 bases. Trimming at V came to 8 bases and at J to 4 bases, leaving 2 bases not matched to a gene. This CDR3 has 12 amino acids. Germline V CDR1 and CDR2: SNHLY, FYNNEI. CDR3 residues: CASRAGGETQYF. The DNA of the CDR3 is TGTGCCAGCCGAGCGGGGGGAGAGACCCAGTACTTC.

This clone was recorded once. The rearrangement uses TRBV21-1 and TRBJ1-1. TRBV21-1 is given as a pseudogene. The CDR3 loop spans 12 amino acids. The CDR3 DNA sequence: TGTGCCAGCAGGGAAATGAACACTGAAGCTTTCTTT. Translated: CASREMNTEAFF.

This chain joins TRBV2 and TRBJ2-2; D not certain. In germline, CDR1 is SNHLY, CDR2 FYNNEI. V lost 7 bases to trimming and J lost 1 base, with 7 bases between them. This CDR3 has 13 residues. The CDR3 is CASKPGNTGELFF. The CDR3 DNA reads as TGTGCCAGCAAGCCAGGGAACACCGGGGAGCTGTTTTTT. Drawing the rest from reference TRBV2 and TRBJ2-2, the complete variable domain is EPEVTQTPSHQVTQMGQEVILRCVPISNHLYFYWYRQILGQKVEFLVSFYNNEISEKSEIFDDQFSVERPDGSNFTLKIRSTKLEDSAMYFCASKPGNTGELFFGEGSRLTVL.

The chain joins TRBV6-5 to TRBJ2-1; a weak D match, TRBD2 (5 bases). From germline, CDR1 is MNHEY and CDR2 SVGAGI. CDR3 length: 12 amino acids. Trimming cost V 6 bases and J 11 bases, with 14 bases left between them. DNA for the CDR3: TGTGCCAGCAGAGATAGCCGGGAACAGCAGTTCTTC. Its protein is CASRDSREQQFF.

The rearrangement links TRBV6-5 to TRBJ2-5; D call uncertain. The V and J ends lost 6 bases and 5 bases respectively, with 10 bases between them. Per germline, CDR1 MNHEY and CDR2 SVGAGI. The CDR3 loop spans 12 amino acids. The CDR3 protein is CASRGTTETQYF. In DNA form, the CDR3 reads TGTGCCAGCAGAGGCACGACTGAGACCCAGTACTTC.

V is TRBV19 and J is TRBJ1-2, with D uncertain. V lost 6 bases and J 6 bases, leaving 17 bases between the germline ends. This CDR3 region has 14 residues. Germline CDR1 is LNHDA and CDR2 is SQIVND (reference sequence). CDR3 sequence reads: CASRTAVGFHGYTF. The CDR3, as DNA: TGTGCCAGTAGAACGGCGGTGGGTTTCCATGGCTACACCTTC.